These 27 T cell receptor beta chains originate from one sample sequenced in a study of T cells in Graves' hyperthyroidism and ophthalmopathy. Amplified TCR beta CDR3 regions came from RNA transcripts. Initially, a first-round RT-PCR of the TCR CDR3 employed the HTBI primer set. MiXCR was run by TCRdb on the multiplex PCR reads, yielding one entry per CDR3 protein. The profile shows a few hundred thousand distinct CDR3 sequences, about 18% of them singletons. The sequenced material came from blood. Every receptor here comes from a woman aged 18-35 years with Graves' hyperthyroidism.

Many counts were recorded for this clonotype. The J gene is TRBJ2-7, the V gene TRBV6-1; D remains ambiguous. Germline-derived CDR1 and CDR2 are MNHNS and SASEGT. There are 10 residues in the CDR3. V was cut by 8 bases and J by 5 bases, with 7 bases left in between. CDR3: CASGVNEQYF. CDR3 coding DNA: TGTGCCAGCGGGGTTAACGAGCAGTACTTC.

This clonotype occurred many times. V and J are TRBV20-1 and TRBJ2-5, with a tentative D call TRBD1 (5 bases). Germline-derived CDR1 and CDR2 are DFQATT and SNEGSKA (reference sequence). The CDR3 extends over 16 amino acids. Trimming shortened V by 5 bases and J by 0 bases, and 19 bases separated the two germline ends. The CDR3 protein is CSAPLLGHPYQETQYF. The CDR3 DNA is TGCAGTGCTCCCTTATTAGGACACCCGTACCAAGAGACCCAGTACTTC.

This clonotype occurred many times. The J gene is TRBJ2-5, the V gene TRBV6-1, with 11 bases that match TRBD2. The CDR3 covers 15 residues. Germline CDR1 and CDR2: MNHNS and SASEGT. V lost 8 bases and J lost 1; bases outside the gene matches: 6. Written as DNA, the CDR3 is TGTGCCAGCCGGAGACTAGCGGGGTCCCAAGAGACCCAGTACTTC. Encoded protein: CASRRLAGSQETQYF.

With respect to this clonotype: This may arise from a read error, as a much more abundant clone is one base away. This chain connects TRBV5-1 to TRBJ1-1; D call uncertain. The CDR3 totals 15 residues. The germline gives CDR1 SGHRS, CDR2 YFSETQ. CDR3 nucleotide sequence: TGCGCCAGCAGCTCCCAGGCTCCGGCGGGCACTGAAGCTCTCTTT. Translated, it gives CASSSQAPAGTEALF. Filled out from reference TRBV5-1 and TRBJ1-1, the complete variable domain reads KAGVTQTPRYLIKTRGQQVTLSCSPISGHRSVSWYQQTPGQGLQFLFEYFSETQRNKGNFPGRFSGRQFSNSRSEMNVSTLELGDSALYLCASSSQAPAGTEALFGQGTRLTVV.

In this sample, this clonotype turned up many times. The V and J genes are TRBV30 and TRBJ1-3; no definite D call. The V gene's germline CDR1 is GTSNPN and CDR2 SVGIG (reference sequence). The CDR3 loop spans 13 amino acids. V was clipped by 2 bases and J by 4 bases, with 9 bases between them. The CDR3 coding sequence is TGTGCCTGGAGTCCGTTTGCCGGAAACACCATATATTTT. It codes for CAWSPFAGNTIYF.

This chain uses TRBV6-1 with TRBJ2-2, with no clear D. The V end lost 7 bases, the J end lost 1 base, and 10 bases lay between the germline ends. Germline V gene sequence: CDR1 MNHNS, CDR2 SASEGT. This CDR3 region has 14 residues. DNA of the CDR3: TGTGCCAGCACCCACATATTGAACACCGGGGAGCTGTTTTTT. Protein product: CASTHILNTGELFF.

The chain links TRBV20-1 to TRBJ2-5; 13 bases map to TRBD2. This CDR3 spans 13 amino acids. Trimming removed 6 bases from V and 4 bases from J; junction bases left unmatched: 2. Germline-derived CDR1 and CDR2 are DFQATT and SNEGSKA (reference sequence). The CDR3 DNA is TGCAGTGCCTGGACTAGCGGGGGAGAGACCCAGTACTTC. Translated: CSAWTSGGETQYF.

This clonotype was picked up many times. The CDR3 bases are TGCAGTGCTAGTACTAGCCACGAGCAGTACTTC. Amino acid sequence: CSASTSHEQYF. This chain connects TRBV20-1 to TRBJ2-7; weak D call: TRBD2 (6 bases). Germline V gene lookup returns CDR1 DFQATT and CDR2 SNEGSKA (reference sequence). V lost 3 bases and J 5 bases, leaving 8 bases between the germline ends. The CDR3 is made up of 11 amino acids.

This clonotype has ten or more counts. CDR3 sequence reads: CSVEDARGEQYF. The DNA for the CDR3 is TGCAGCGTTGAAGATGCTCGCGGCGAGCAGTACTTC. The chain combines TRBV29-1 with TRBJ2-7; unclear D gene. CDR1 and CDR2 from the germline V gene are SQVTM and ANQGSEA. This CDR3 is built from 12 residues. V was shortened by 0 bases and J by 6 bases, with 9 bases between the two germline ends.

This clonotype was seen many times. This rearrangement joins TRBV5-1 to TRBJ1-2, with D possibly TRBD1 on 6 matching bases. With 4 bases removed from V and 2 bases from J, the gap between germline ends came to 15 bases. This CDR3 contains 15 residues. Germline CDR1 reads SGHRS; CDR2 reads YFSETQ. The CDR3 DNA reads TGCGCCAGCAGCCCCAACACAGGGAGGAACTATGGCTACACCTTC. It codes for CASSPNTGRNYGYTF.

The sample holds many counts of this clonotype. The chain couples TRBV6-5 to TRBJ2-7, with D possibly being TRBD2 (6 bases). This CDR3 is 14 amino acids long. V lost 4 bases, J lost 3 bases, and 13 bases lay in between. The germline CDR1 and CDR2 sequences are MNHEY and SVGAGI. The CDR3 protein is CASSFTGLNYEQYF. DNA for the CDR3: TGTGCCAGCAGTTTCACGGGACTTAACTACGAGCAGTACTTC.

This clonotype was recorded at least ten times. The chain combines TRBV12-3 or TRBV12-4 with TRBJ1-2; tentative D call: TRBD1 (5 bases). The CDR3 is 13 amino acids. V was trimmed by 5 bases and J by 3 bases, leaving 10 bases between them. The CDR3: CASSRGGDYGYTF. In DNA form, the CDR3 reads TGTGCCAGCAGTCGAGGAGGGGACTATGGCTACACCTTC.

This clonotype has more than one count but fewer than ten. The rearrangement uses TRBV6-5 and TRBJ1-2; D is perhaps TRBD1 (6 bases). This CDR3 is built from 15 residues. The germline V gene encodes CDR1 MNHEY and CDR2 SVGAGI. V was shortened by 4 bases and J by 0 bases, with 12 bases between the two germline ends. The CDR3 loop reads CASSSYRDANYGYTF. As DNA, the CDR3 is TGTGCCAGCAGTTCCTACAGGGACGCTAACTATGGCTACACCTTC.

Many counts were recorded for this clonotype. The V gene is TRBV20-1, the J gene TRBJ2-2, with D perhaps given as TRBD1 or TRBD2 (5 bases each). Germline V lookup: CDR1 DFQATT, CDR2 SNEGSKA (reference sequence). V lost 3 bases and J lost 2, with 16 bases in between. This CDR3 has 16 residues. CDR3 nucleotides: TGCAGTGCTAGGGATCCGGGACGGCCTAACACCGGGGAGCTGTTTTTT. Amino acid sequence: CSARDPGRPNTGELFF.

In this sample, this clonotype turned up many times. The gene calls are TRBV18 and TRBJ1-1, with TRBD1 matching over 7 bases. V dropped 2 bases and J dropped 1; count of bases not matched to a gene: 4. The CDR3 extends over 15 amino acids. The V gene's germline CDR1 is KGHSH and CDR2 LQKENI. The CDR3 sequence: CASSPIGTANTEAFF. The CDR3 DNA reads as TGTGCCAGCTCACCAATCGGGACAGCGAACACTGAAGCTTTCTTT.

The table lists this clonotype with a few counts. The chain employs TRBV9 and TRBJ1-1; D is uncertain. The CDR3 spans 12 residues. The V end lost 4 bases, the J end lost 10 bases, and 14 bases lay between the germline ends. Germline V CDR1 and CDR2: SGDLS, YYNGEE. For the CDR3, the DNA is TGTGCCAGCAGCTCCGGAGGGAGGACAGCTTTCTTT. It translates to CASSSGGRTAFF.

This clonotype was picked up many times. The rearrangement joins TRBV5-1 to TRBJ2-2; D not resolved. CDR3 length equals 11 residues. Germline V gene data show CDR1 as SGHRS and CDR2 as YFSETQ. V was shortened by 5 bases and J by 7 bases, with 6 bases between the two germline ends. The CDR3 sequence is CASSSVGELFF. In nucleotides, the CDR3 is TGCGCCAGCAGTTCAGTCGGGGAGCTGTTTTTT.

This clonotype was counted many times. The chain uses TRBV20-1 and TRBJ1-1; D is unclear. The length of the CDR3 is 14 residues. Germline CDR1 and CDR2: DFQATT and SNEGSKA (reference sequence). V gave up 0 bases and J gave up 0 bases, with 8 bases separating them. CDR3 DNA sequence: TGCAGTGCTAGAGAGGAGGCGATGAACACTGAAGCTTTCTTT. Its translation is CSAREEAMNTEAFF.

This clonotype was observed many times. The V gene is TRBV7-8, the J gene TRBJ1-2; D call uncertain. This CDR3 comprises 12 residues. Trimming pared 1 base from V and 8 bases from J, leaving 8 bases between. Germline assignment: CDR1 SGHVS and CDR2 FQNEAQ. DNA of the CDR3: TGTGCCAGCAGCTTAGGGGGAGAAGGCTACACCTTC. As protein: CASSLGGEGYTF. Combining the CDR3 with reference TRBV7-8 and TRBJ1-2 gives the whole variable domain GAGVSQSPRYKVAKRGQDVALRCDPISGHVSLFWYQQALGQGPEFLTYFQNEAQLDKSGLPSDRFFAERPEGSVSTLKIQRTQQEDSAVYLCASSLGGEGYTFGSGTRLTVV.

The rearrangement links TRBV19 to TRBJ1-5; the match to TRBD1 covers 7 bases. CDR1 is LNHDA, CDR2 SQIVND, per germline (reference sequence). The CDR3 runs to 15 residues. V trimming: 7 bases; J trimming: 5 bases; junction bases outside the gene matches: 11. CDR3 region: CASTDTGALYQPQHF. CDR3 coding DNA: TGTGCCAGTACCGACACAGGGGCCCTCTATCAGCCCCAGCATTTT.

This clonotype was observed at least ten times. The chain is built from TRBV6-1 and TRBJ1-1; D is uncertain. V lost 6 bases and J lost 4, with 12 bases in between. Germline V gene lookup returns CDR1 MNHNS and CDR2 SASEGT. This CDR3 spans 13 amino acids. CDR3: CASRKREGTEAFF. CDR3 nucleotides: TGTGCCAGCAGGAAAAGGGAGGGCACTGAAGCTTTCTTT.

The rearrangement joins TRBV10-1 to TRBJ1-1; TRBD1 is a possible D gene (5 bases). V lost 3 bases, J lost 3 bases, and 14 bases lay in between. CDR1 is WNHNN, CDR2 SYGVQD, per germline (reference sequence). This CDR3 is built from 15 residues. CDR3 nucleotide sequence: TGCGCCAGCAGTGACCCAGGGATGGGAGACACTGAAGCTTTCTTT. It yields the protein CASSDPGMGDTEAFF.

This clonotype was picked up many times. The chain is built from TRBV6-1 and TRBJ2-7; D is possibly TRBD1 (6 bases). Trimming stripped 2 bases from V and 6 bases from J, with 11 bases between. CDR1 is MNHNS, CDR2 SASEGT, per germline. CDR3 length equals 13 residues. The CDR3 here is CASSEQGRFEQYF. The CDR3 bases are TGTGCCAGCAGTGAACAGGGGAGATTCGAGCAGTACTTC.

The chain employs TRBV4-1 and TRBJ1-3, with D perhaps TRBD1 (5 bases). Trimming removed 3 bases from V and 1 base from J, with 10 bases in between. Germline assignment: CDR1 MGHRA and CDR2 YSYEKL. CDR3 length equals 15 residues. This CDR3 is CASSHPRGSGNTIYF. The DNA for the CDR3 is TGCGCCAGCAGCCACCCTAGGGGATCTGGAAACACCATATATTTT.

This clonotype was seen only a few times. One end of the junction does not line up with germline, which may come from a read error. The chain combines TRBV6-1 with TRBJ1-5; the D is unclear. Germline-derived CDR1 and CDR2 are MNHNS and SASEGT. This CDR3 is built from 12 residues. Here the CDR3 DNA reads TGTGCCAGCAGTGTCGCACCTCAGCCTCAGCATTTT. This codes for CASSVAPQPQHF.

This clonotype was counted ten times or more. This sequence joins TRBV7-2 and TRBJ1-1, with D possibly being TRBD1 (5 bases). V lost 4 bases and J 3 bases, leaving 12 bases between the germline ends. Germline loops: CDR1 SGHTA, CDR2 FQGNSA. CDR3 length equals 14 residues. CDR3 nucleotide sequence: TGTGCCAGCAGCTATGTCGGGGGGGACACTGAAGCTTTCTTT. This translates into CASSYVGGDTEAFF.

The sample holds many counts of this clonotype. This chain connects TRBV2 to TRBJ2-5; a possible D gene is TRBD2 (5 bases). Deletions cut 6 bases from V and 3 bases from J, with 14 bases between. This CDR3 has 14 amino acids. Germline CDR1 is SNHLY and CDR2 is FYNNEI. CDR3: CASSELATKETQYF. The CDR3 DNA is TGTGCCAGCAGCGAGCTAGCCACCAAAGAGACCCAGTACTTC.